The rows below give T cell receptor beta chains drawn from one sample of a study of tissue T cells after allogeneic stem cell transplantation. Produced via immunoSEQ multiplex PCR; TCRdb's table is partial and in-frame only. The sample comprises approximately 350 clones, roughly 71% of which are singletons, and approximately 24% rests with the top ten. Sequencing was performed on jejunal tissue, taken at autopsy. Receptors originate from a female patient aged 35 to 75 with steroid-refractory graft-versus-host disease after an allogeneic stem cell transplant. Certain T cells may be donor cells from the graft. CDR3s include the opening cysteine and the closing phenylalanine or tryptophan. A D gene is named only where the DNA matches it firmly. Part of the rows lack a size; the others show once, few, many or a class for expanded clones.

v_gene	j_gene	d_gene	len	abundance	CDR3aa	CDR3nt
TRBV2	TRBJ2-4	NA	16	NA	CASSEGRGFTKNIQYF	TGTGCCAGCAGTGAAGGCAGGGGCTTCACCAAAAACATTCAGTACTTC
TRBV28	TRBJ2-1	NA	12	few	CASSFGSDEQFF	TGTGCCAGCAGTTTCGGTAGCGACGAGCAGTTCTTC
TRBV4-1	TRBJ1-6	NA	12	NA	CASSSYNSPLHF	TGCGCCAGCAGCTCCTATAATTCACCCCTCCACTTT
TRBV6-4	TRBJ1-5	TRBD1	17	NA	CASSRTPRQGINQPQHF	TGTGCCAGCAGTCGAACCCCGCGACAGGGCATTAATCAGCCCCAGCATTTT
TRBV10-3	TRBJ2-1	NA	14	NA	CAISGRSSYNEQFF	TGTGCCATCAGTGGACGGAGCTCCTACAATGAGCAGTTCTTC
TRBV6-5	TRBJ1-5	TRBD1	15	NA	CASRVASGGRQPQHF	TGTGCCAGCAGGGTTGCCTCAGGGGGCAGGCAGCCCCAGCATTTT
TRBV28	TRBJ1-6	TRBD1	15	NA	CASSLAPGGYSPLHF	TGTGCCAGCAGTTTAGCCCCAGGGGGGTATTCACCCCTCCACTTT
TRBV7-2	TRBJ1-3	NA	14	NA	CASSLRASGNTIYF	TGTGCCAGCAGCTTACGGGCTTCTGGAAACACCATATATTTT
TRBV3-1/TRBV3-2	TRBJ2-3	NA	16	NA	CASSTTRLVMQDTQYF	TGTGCCAGCAGCACGACCCGTCTTGTCATGCAAGATACGCAGTATTTT
TRBV18	TRBJ2-5	NA	15	NA	CASSPDRGGLGTQYF	TGTGCCAGCTCACCCGACAGGGGAGGGCTGGGGACCCAGTACTTC
TRBV11-1	TRBJ2-1	TRBD1	14	NA	CASREQGGWGEQFF	TGTGCCAGCAGGGAACAGGGGGGCTGGGGTGAGCAGTTCTTC
TRBV2	TRBJ2-7	NA	11	NA	CASGGGYEQYF	TGTGCCAGCGGGGGAGGATACGAGCAGTACTTC
TRBV7-9	TRBJ1-3	NA	14	few	CASSLGGSGNTIYF	TGTGCCAGCAGCTTAGGCGGATCTGGAAACACCATATATTTT
TRBV27	TRBJ2-7	TRBD1	13	NA	CASSLDRGYEQYF	TGTGCCAGCAGTTTAGACAGGGGGTACGAGCAGTACTTC
TRBV29-1	TRBJ1-3	TRBD1	14	NA	CSVDRGQRFITIYF	TGCAGCGTTGACAGGGGGCAGAGGTTCATTACCATATATTTT
TRBV10-3	TRBJ2-2	NA	13	NA	CAISRLTTGELFF	TGTGCCATCAGTCGGCTGACCACCGGGGAGCTGTTTTTT
TRBV11-2	TRBJ1-5	NA	18	once	CASSLGQSGVLSNQPQHF	TGTGCCAGCAGCTTAGGGCAGAGCGGTGTTTTAAGCAATCAGCCCCAGCATTTT
TRBV18	TRBJ2-5	NA	13	once	CASSTGLQETQYF	TGTGCCAGCTCAACGGGACTCCAAGAGACCCAGTACTTC
TRBV4-1	TRBJ1-5	NA	14	NA	CASSQVGTRQPQHF	TGCGCCAGCAGCCAAGTGGGGACGAGGCAGCCCCAGCATTTT
TRBV6-2/TRBV6-3	TRBJ2-7	NA	13	NA	CASSLALFYEQYF	TGTGCCAGCAGTTTAGCACTCTTTTACGAGCAGTACTTC
TRBV28	TRBJ2-7	NA	12	once	CASLGTAYEQYF	TGTGCCAGCCTAGGCACAGCCTACGAGCAGTACTTC
TRBV5-5	TRBJ2-1	NA	12	NA	CASSLGDNEQFF	TGTGCCAGCAGCCTGGGGGACAATGAGCAGTTCTTC
TRBV18	TRBJ1-1	TRBD1	15	NA	CASSPLTGGGTEAFF	TGTGCCAGCTCACCACTGACAGGGGGGGGCACTGAAGCTTTCTTT
TRBV3-1/TRBV3-2	TRBJ2-1	NA	17	NA	CASSQEGGITTYNEQFF	TGTGCCAGCAGCCAAGAAGGAGGGATTACCACCTACAATGAGCAGTTCTTC
TRBV27	TRBJ2-5	NA	14	NA	CASSFDRALETQYF	TGTGCCAGCAGTTTTGACCGGGCCTTGGAGACCCAGTACTTC
TRBV4-1	TRBJ1-3	NA	15	NA	CASSQASHSGNTIYF	TGCGCCAGCAGCCAAGCATCGCATTCTGGAAACACCATATATTTT
TRBV5-6	TRBJ2-3	NA	12	NA	CASSLSTDTQYF	TGTGCCAGCAGCCTTTCCACAGATACGCAGTATTTT
TRBV4-2	TRBJ1-5	NA	15	NA	CASSQVGYSNQPQHF	TGTGCCAGCAGCCAAGTTGGATATAGCAATCAGCCCCAGCATTTT
TRBV2	TRBJ2-5	NA	10	NA	CASSGGTQYF	TGTGCCAGCAGTGGGGGGACGCAGTACTTC
TRBV7-2	TRBJ1-2	NA	15	few	CASSLVGGTNYGYTF	TGTGCCAGCAGCTTAGTAGGCGGTACTAACTATGGCTACACCTTC
TRBV7-9	TRBJ1-6	TRBD1	17	once	CASSPDRGVSYNSPLHF	TGTGCCAGCAGCCCGGACAGGGGAGTCTCCTATAATTCACCCCTCCACTTT
TRBV12-3/TRBV12-4	TRBJ1-1	NA	13	NA	CASSRRSNTEAFF	TGTGCCAGCAGCCGCCGCTCGAACACTGAAGCTTTCTTT
TRBV5-8	TRBJ2-1	NA	14	NA	CASSLGWAYNEQFF	TGTGCCAGCAGCTTGGGATGGGCCTACAATGAGCAGTTCTTC
TRBV6-1	TRBJ2-1	NA	16	few	CASSDRETPPYNEQFF	TGTGCCAGCAGTGACAGGGAGACTCCGCCTTACAATGAGCAGTTCTTC
TRBV27	TRBJ1-2	NA	15	few	CASSPRQAYNYGYTF	TGTGCCAGCAGTCCCCGACAGGCGTATAACTATGGCTACACCTTC
TRBV7-7	TRBJ2-2	NA	12	NA	CASSPRPGELFF	TGTGCCAGCAGCCCCCGCCCCGGGGAGCTGTTTTTT
TRBV30	TRBJ1-1	NA	15	NA	CAWSVGRSMNTEAFF	TGTGCCTGGAGTGTCGGTAGGTCCATGAACACTGAAGCTTTCTTT
TRBV20-1	TRBJ1-6	NA	11	NA	CSAAGRSPLHF	TGCAGTGCCGCCGGTCGTAGCCCCCTCCACTTT
TRBV4-1	TRBJ1-3	TRBD1	15	NA	CASSQDRGVGNTIYF	TGCGCCAGCAGCCAAGACAGGGGGGTCGGAAACACCATATATTTT
TRBV6-6	TRBJ2-7	TRBD1	14	few	CASRRTGTGVEQYF	TGTGCCAGCAGACGAACCGGGACAGGGGTCGAGCAGTACTTC
TRBV28	TRBJ1-4	NA	16	NA	CASSFRAAATNEKLFF	TGTGCCAGCAGTTTTAGGGCAGCTGCAACTAATGAAAAACTGTTTTTT
TRBV28	TRBJ2-5	TRBD1	15	NA	CASSPRTGVQETQYF	TGTGCCAGCAGCCCCCGGACAGGCGTACAAGAGACCCAGTACTTC
TRBV13	TRBJ1-1	TRBD1	15	NA	CASSLRDRGATEAFF	TGTGCCAGCAGCTTACGGGACAGGGGAGCCACTGAAGCTTTCTTT
TRBV19	TRBJ1-5	NA	13	NA	CASAPWGLQPQHF	TGTGCCAGTGCACCATGGGGCCTTCAGCCCCAGCATTTT
TRBV27	TRBJ2-7	TRBD2	15	NA	CASRPGVAGSYEQYF	TGTGCCAGCAGACCCGGAGTAGCGGGGTCCTACGAGCAGTACTTC
TRBV24-1	TRBJ2-1	TRBD2	15	few	CATSDLRLAGVRQFF	TGTGCCACCAGTGATTTAAGACTAGCGGGAGTTAGGCAGTTCTTC
TRBV5-1	TRBJ2-1	NA	16	few	CASSLGESLPYNEQFF	TGCGCCAGCAGCTTGGGAGAGTCATTACCCTACAATGAGCAGTTCTTC
TRBV4-1	TRBJ1-5	NA	16	NA	CASSQELWAGWQPQHF	TGCGCCAGCAGCCAAGAGTTGTGGGCAGGTTGGCAGCCCCAGCATTTT
TRBV7-9	TRBJ2-2	TRBD1	15	NA	CASSRGQGNTGELFF	TGTGCCAGCAGCCGGGGACAGGGGAACACCGGGGAGCTGTTTTTT
TRBV7-9	TRBJ2-7	NA	16	NA	CASSLAQAANPYEQYF	TGTGCCAGCAGCTTAGCGCAGGCAGCGAATCCCTACGAGCAGTACTTC
TRBV4-1	TRBJ2-2	TRBD2	17	NA	CASSQGRSASGRGELFF	TGCGCCAGCAGCCAAGGTCGAAGCGCTAGCGGGAGAGGGGAGCTGTTTTTT
TRBV2	TRBJ1-1	TRBD1	13	NA	CASISGQGPEAFF	TGTGCCAGCATTTCCGGACAGGGCCCTGAAGCTTTCTTT
TRBV5-1	TRBJ2-5	NA	13	once	CASSLVQSETQYF	TGCGCCAGCAGCTTGGTCCAGTCGGAGACCCAGTACTTC
TRBV11-2	TRBJ2-2	NA	13	NA	CASSHIITGELFF	TGTGCCAGCAGCCACATCATCACCGGGGAGCTGTTTTTT
TRBV18	TRBJ1-1	NA	15	NA	CASSPRRDGVAEAFF	TGTGCCAGCTCACCGAGACGGGACGGGGTTGCTGAAGCTTTCTTT
TRBV2	TRBJ2-1	NA	9	NA	CASSPRQFF	TGTGCCAGCAGTCCCCGGCAGTTCTTC